This TCR beta chain derives from a study of T cell responses to AZD1222 COVID-19 vaccine. TCRdb's copy holds only in-frame clones and misses some; the assay was immunoSEQ multiplex PCR. The data hold some 150,000 clones, with approximately 92% observed a single time. The length of the CDR3 is 15 residues. Germline V lookup: CDR1 LGHDT, CDR2 YNNKEL (reference sequence). Trimming left V 5 bases short and J 5 bases short, with 16 bases between. The sequence came from an adult who received the AZD1222 COVID-19 vaccine. The material sequenced was peripheral blood, taken 28 days after the second AZD1222 dose. This chain uses TRBV3-1 (or the pseudogene TRBV3-2) with TRBJ2-1; tentatively, D is TRBD1 (5 bases). CDR3 loop: CASSAQGSPHNEQFF. For the CDR3, the DNA is TGTGCCAGCAGCGCCCAGGGTTCCCCCCACAATGAGCAGTTCTTC.